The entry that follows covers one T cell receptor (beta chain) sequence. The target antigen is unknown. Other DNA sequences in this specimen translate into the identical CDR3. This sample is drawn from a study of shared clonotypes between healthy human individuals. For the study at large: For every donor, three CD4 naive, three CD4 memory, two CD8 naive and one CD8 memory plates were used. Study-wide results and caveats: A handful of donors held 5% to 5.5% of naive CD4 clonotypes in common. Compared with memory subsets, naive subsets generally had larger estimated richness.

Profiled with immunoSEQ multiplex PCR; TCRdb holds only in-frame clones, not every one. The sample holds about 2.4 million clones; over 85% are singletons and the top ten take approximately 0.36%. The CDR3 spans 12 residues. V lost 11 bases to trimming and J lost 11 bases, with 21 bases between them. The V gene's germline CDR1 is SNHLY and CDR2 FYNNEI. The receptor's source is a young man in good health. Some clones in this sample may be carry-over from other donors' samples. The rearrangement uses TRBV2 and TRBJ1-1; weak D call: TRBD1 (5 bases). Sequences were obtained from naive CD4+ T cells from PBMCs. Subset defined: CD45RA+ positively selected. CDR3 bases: TGTGCCGGCGAACATCTTCTCCGGGACGCTTTCTTT. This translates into CAGEHLLRDAFF.